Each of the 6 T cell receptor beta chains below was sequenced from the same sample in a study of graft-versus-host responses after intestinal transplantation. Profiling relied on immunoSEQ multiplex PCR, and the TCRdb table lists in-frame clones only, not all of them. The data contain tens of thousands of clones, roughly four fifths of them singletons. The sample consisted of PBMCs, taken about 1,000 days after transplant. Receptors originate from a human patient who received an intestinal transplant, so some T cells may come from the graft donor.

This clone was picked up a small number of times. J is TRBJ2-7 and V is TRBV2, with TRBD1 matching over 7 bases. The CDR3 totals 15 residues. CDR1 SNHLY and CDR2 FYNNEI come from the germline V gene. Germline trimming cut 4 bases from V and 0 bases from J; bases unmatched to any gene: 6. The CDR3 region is CASSVWGQSSYEQYF. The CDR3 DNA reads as TGTGCCAGCAGTGTGTGGGGACAGAGCTCCTACGAGCAGTACTTC.

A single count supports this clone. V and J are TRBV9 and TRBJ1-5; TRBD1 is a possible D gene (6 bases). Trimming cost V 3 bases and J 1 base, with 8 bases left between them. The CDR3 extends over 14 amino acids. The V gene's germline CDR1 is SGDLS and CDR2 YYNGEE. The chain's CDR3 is CASSATGSNQPQHF. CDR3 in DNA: TGTGCCAGCAGCGCCACAGGGAGCAATCAGCCCCAGCATTTT.

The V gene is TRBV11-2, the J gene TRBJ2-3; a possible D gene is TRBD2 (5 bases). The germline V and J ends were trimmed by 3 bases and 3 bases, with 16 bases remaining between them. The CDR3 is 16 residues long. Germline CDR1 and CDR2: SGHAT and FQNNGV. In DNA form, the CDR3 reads TGTGCCAGCAGCTTTCGACTATCAATACCTACAGATACGCAGTATTTT. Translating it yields CASSFRLSIPTDTQYF. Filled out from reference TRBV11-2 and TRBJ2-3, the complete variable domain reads EAGVAQSPRYKIIEKRQSVAFWCNPISGHATLYWYQQILGQGPKLLIQFQNNGVVDDSQLPKDRFSAERLKGVDSTLKIQPAKLEDSAVYLCASSFRLSIPTDTQYFGPGTRLTVL.

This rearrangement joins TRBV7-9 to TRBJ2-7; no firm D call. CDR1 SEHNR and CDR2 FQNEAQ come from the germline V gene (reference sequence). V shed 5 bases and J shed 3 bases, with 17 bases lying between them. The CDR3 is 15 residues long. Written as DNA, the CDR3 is TGTGCCAGCAGCGCTACACAGAAGCCCTTCTACGAGCAGTACTTC. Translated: CASSATQKPFYEQYF.

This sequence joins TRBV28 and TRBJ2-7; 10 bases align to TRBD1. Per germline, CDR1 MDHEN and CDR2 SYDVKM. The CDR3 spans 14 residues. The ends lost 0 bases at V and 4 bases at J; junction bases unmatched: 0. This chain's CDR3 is CASSLWDRGYEQYF. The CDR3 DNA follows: TGTGCCAGCAGTTTATGGGACAGGGGGTACGAGCAGTACTTC.

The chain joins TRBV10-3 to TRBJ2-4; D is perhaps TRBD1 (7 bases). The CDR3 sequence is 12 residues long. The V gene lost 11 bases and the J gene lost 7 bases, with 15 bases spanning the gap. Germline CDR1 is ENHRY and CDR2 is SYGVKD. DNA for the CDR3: TGTGCCTCCCAGGGGGGAGGCAACATTCAGTACTTC. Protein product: CASQGGGNIQYF.